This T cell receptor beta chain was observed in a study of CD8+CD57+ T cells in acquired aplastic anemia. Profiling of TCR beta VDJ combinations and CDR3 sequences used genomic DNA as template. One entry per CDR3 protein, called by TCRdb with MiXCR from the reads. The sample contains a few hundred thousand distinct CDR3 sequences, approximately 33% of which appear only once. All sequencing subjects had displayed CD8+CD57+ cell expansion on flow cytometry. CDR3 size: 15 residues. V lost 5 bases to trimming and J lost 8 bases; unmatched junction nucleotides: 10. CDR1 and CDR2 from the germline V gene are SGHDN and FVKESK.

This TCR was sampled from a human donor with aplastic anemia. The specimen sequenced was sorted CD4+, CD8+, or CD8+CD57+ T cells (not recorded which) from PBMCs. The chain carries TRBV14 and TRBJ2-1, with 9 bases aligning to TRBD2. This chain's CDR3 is CASSVVAGVDDEQFF. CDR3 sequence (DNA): TGTGCCAGCAGCGTAGTAGCGGGGGTGGACGATGAGCAGTTCTTC.